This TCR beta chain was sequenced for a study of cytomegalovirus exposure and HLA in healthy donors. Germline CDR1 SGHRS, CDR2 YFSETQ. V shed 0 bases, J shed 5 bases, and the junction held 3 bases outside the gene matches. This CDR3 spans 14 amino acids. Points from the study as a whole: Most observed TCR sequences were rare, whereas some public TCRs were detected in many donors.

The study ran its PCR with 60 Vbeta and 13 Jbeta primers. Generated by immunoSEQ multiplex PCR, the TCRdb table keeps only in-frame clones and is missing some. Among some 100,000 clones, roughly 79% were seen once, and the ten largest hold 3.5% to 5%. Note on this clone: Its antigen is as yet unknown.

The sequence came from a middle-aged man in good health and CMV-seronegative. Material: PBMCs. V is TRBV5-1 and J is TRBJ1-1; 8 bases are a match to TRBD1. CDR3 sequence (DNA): TGCGCCAGCAGCTTGGCAGGGGGCGGTACTGAAGCTTTCTTT. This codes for CASSLAGGGTEAFF.